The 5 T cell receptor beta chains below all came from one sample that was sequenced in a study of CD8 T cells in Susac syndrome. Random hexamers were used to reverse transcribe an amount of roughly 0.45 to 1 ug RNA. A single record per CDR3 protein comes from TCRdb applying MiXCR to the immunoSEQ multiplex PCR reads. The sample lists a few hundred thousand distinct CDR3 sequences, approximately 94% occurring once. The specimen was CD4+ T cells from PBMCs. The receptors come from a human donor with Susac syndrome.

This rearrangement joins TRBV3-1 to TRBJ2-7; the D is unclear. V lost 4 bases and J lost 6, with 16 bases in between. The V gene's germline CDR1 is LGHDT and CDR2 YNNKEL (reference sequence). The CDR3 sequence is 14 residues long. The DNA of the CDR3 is TGTGCCAGCAGCCCAGACTCAAGGGTCGGCGAGCAGTACTTC. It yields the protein CASSPDSRVGEQYF.

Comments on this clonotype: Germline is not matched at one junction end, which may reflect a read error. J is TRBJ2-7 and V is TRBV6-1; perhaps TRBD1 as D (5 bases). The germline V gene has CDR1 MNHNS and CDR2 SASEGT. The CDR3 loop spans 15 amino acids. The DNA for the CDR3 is TGTGCCAGCAGAGAAGACAGAGCTGGCTCCTACGAGCAGTACTTC. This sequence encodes CASREDRAGSYEQYF.

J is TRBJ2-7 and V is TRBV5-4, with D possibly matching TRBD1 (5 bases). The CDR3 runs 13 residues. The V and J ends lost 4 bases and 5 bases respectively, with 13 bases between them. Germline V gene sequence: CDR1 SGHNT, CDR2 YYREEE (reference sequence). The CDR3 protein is CASSLSQGDEQYF. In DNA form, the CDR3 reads TGTGCCAGCAGCCTCTCCCAGGGCGACGAGCAGTACTTC. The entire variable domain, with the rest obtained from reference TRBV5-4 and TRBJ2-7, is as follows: ETGVTQSPTHLIKTRGQQVTLRCSSQSGHNTVSWYQQALGQGPQFIFQYYREEENGRGNFPPRFSGLQFPNYSSELNVNALELDDSALYLCASSLSQGDEQYFGPGTRLTVT.

CDR3 in DNA: TGTGCCACCAGCACCAGATCCTTCCCCTATGGCTACACCTTC. This codes for CATSTRSFPYGYTF. The genes are TRBV15 and TRBJ1-2; D is uncertain. CDR3 length: 14 residues. The V gene's germline CDR1 is LNHNV and CDR2 YYDKDF (reference sequence). Trimming shortened V by 4 bases and J by 4 bases, and 13 bases separated the two germline ends.

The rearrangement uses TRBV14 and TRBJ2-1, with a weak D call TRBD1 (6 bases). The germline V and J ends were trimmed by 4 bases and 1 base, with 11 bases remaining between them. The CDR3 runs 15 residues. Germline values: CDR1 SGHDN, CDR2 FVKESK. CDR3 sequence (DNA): TGTGCCAGCAGCCTTGGGACACCATCCTACAATGAGCAGTTCTTC. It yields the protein CASSLGTPSYNEQFF. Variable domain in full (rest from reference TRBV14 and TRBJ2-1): EAGVTQFPSHSVIEKGQTVTLRCDPISGHDNLYWYRRVMGKEIKFLLHFVKESKQDESGMPNNRFLAERTGGTYSTLKVQPAELEDSGVYFCASSLGTPSYNEQFFGPGTRLTVL.